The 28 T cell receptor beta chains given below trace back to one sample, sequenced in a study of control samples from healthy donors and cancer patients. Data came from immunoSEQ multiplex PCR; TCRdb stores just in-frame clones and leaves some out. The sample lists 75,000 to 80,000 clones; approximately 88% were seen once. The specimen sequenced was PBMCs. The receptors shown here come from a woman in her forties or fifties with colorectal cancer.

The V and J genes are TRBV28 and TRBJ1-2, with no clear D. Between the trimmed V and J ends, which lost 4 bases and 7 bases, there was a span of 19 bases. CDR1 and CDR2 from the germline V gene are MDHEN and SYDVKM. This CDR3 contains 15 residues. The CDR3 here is CASSSPSYAGFGYTF. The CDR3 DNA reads TGTGCCAGCAGTTCACCCAGTTATGCTGGTTTTGGCTACACCTTC.

The CDR3 bases are TGCGCCAGCAGCTTGGAAGGCAGCCTTAACACTGAAGCTTTCTTT. Translation gives CASSLEGSLNTEAFF. This chain uses TRBV5-1 with TRBJ1-1; no reliable D call. This CDR3 has 15 amino acids. V dropped 0 bases and J dropped 2 bases, with 11 bases sitting between them. Germline V CDR1 and CDR2: SGHRS, YFSETQ.

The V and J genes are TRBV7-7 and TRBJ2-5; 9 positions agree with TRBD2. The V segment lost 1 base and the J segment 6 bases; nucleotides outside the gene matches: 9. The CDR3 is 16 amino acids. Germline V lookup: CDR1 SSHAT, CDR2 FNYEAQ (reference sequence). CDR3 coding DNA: TGTGCCAGCAGCTTAGGATCCAGCGGGGGGAGCAAGACCCAGTACTTC. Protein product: CASSLGSSGGSKTQYF. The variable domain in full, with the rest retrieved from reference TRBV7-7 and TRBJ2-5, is GAGVSQSPRYKVTKRGQDVTLRCDPISSHATLYWYQQALGQGPEFLTYFNYEAQPDKSGLPSDRFSAERPEGSISTLTIQRTEQRDSAMYRCASSLGSSGGSKTQYFGPGTRLLVL.

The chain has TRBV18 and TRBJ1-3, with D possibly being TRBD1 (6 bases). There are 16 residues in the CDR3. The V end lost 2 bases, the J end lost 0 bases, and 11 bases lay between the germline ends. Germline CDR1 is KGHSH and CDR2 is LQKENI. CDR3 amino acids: CASSPRQGGSGNTIYF. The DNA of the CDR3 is TGTGCCAGCTCACCAAGACAAGGGGGCTCTGGAAACACCATATATTTT.

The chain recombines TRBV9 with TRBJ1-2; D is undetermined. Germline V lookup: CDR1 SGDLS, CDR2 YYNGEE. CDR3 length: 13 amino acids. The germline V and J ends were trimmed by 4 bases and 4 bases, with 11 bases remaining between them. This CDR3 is CASSTNRGYGYTF. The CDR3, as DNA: TGTGCCAGCAGCACAAACCGGGGCTATGGCTACACCTTC.

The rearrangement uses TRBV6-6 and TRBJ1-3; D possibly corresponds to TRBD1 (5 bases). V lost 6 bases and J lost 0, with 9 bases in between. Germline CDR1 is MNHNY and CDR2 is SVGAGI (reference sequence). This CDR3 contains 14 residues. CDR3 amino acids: CASSPDSSGNTIYF. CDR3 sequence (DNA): TGTGCCAGCAGCCCTGACAGCTCTGGAAACACCATATATTTT.

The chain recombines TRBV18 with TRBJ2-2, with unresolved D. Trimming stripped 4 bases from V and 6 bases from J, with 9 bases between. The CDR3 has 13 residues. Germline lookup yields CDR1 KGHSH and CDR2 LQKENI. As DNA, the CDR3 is TGTGCCAGCTCACTTATACCCGCCGGGGAGCTGTTTTTT. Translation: CASSLIPAGELFF.

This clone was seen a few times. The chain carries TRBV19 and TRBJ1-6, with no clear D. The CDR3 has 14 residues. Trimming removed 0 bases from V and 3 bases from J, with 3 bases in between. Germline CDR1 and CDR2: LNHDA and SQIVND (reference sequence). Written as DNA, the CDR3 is TGTGCCAGTAGTATAGACGTCTATAATTCACCCCTCCACTTT. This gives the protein CASSIDVYNSPLHF.

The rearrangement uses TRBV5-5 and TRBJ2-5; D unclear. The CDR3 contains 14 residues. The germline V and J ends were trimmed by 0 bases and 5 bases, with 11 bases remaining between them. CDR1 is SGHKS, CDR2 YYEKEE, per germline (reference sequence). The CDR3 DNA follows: TGTGCCAGCAGCTTGGGCCGGTTAGGGGAGACCCAGTACTTC. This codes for CASSLGRLGETQYF.

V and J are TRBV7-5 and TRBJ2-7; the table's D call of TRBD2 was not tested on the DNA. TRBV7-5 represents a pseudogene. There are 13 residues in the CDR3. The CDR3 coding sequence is TGTGCCAGAAGCCTGTCCGGGTCCTACGAGCAGTACGTC. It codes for CARSLSGSYEQYV.

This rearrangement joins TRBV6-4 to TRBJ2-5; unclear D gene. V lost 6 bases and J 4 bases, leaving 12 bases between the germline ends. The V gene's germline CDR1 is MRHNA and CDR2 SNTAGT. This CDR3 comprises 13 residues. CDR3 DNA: TGTGCCAGCAGCCCGCGGCCGGGAGAGACCCAGTACTTC. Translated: CASSPRPGETQYF.

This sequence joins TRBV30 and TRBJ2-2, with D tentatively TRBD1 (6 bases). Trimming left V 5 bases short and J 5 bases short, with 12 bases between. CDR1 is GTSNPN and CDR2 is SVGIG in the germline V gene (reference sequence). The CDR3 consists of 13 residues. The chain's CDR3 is CAWVGQLTGELFF. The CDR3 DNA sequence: TGTGCCTGGGTCGGACAGTTGACCGGGGAGCTGTTTTTT.

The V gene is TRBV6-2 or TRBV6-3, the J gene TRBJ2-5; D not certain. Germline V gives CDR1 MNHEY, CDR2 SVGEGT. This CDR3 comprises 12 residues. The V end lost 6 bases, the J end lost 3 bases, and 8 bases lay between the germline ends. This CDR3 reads CASSMGEETQYF. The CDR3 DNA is TGTGCCAGCAGCATGGGCGAAGAGACCCAGTACTTC.

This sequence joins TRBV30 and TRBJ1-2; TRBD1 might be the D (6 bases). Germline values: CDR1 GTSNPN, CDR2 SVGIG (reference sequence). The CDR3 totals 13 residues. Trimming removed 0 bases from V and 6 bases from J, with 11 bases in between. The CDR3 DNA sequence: TGTGCCTGGAGTGTACAAGGACAGAATGGCTACACCTTC. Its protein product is CAWSVQGQNGYTF.

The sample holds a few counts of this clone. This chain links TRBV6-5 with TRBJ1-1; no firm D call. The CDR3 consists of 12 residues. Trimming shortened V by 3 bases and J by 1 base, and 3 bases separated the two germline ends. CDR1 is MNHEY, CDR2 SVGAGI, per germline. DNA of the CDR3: TGTGCCAGCAGTTATAGGAACACTGAAGCTTTCTTT. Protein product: CASSYRNTEAFF.

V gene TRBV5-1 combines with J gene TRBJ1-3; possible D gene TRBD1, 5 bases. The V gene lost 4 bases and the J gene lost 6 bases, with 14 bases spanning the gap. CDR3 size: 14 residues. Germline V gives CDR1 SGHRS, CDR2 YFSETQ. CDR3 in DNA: TGCGCCAGCAGCAATTCGGGACCGACAAACACCATATATTTT. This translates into CASSNSGPTNTIYF.

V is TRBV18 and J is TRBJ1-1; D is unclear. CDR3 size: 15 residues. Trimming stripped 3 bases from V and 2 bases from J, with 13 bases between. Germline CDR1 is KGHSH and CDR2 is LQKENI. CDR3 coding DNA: TGTGCCAGCTCACCCTTTTCCCCAGAAAACACTGAAGCTTTCTTT. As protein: CASSPFSPENTEAFF.

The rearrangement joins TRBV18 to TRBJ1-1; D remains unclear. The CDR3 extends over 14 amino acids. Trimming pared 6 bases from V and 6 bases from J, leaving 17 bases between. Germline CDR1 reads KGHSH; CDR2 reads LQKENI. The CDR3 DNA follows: TGTGCCAGCTCTGAAGACCGGAATGTCGCTGAAGCTTTCTTT. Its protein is CASSEDRNVAEAFF.

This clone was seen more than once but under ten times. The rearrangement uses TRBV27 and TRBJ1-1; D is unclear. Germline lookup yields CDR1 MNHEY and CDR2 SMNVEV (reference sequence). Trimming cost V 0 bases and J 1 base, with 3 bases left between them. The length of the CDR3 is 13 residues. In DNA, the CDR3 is TGTGCCAGCAGTTTATCTAGGAACACTGAAGCTTTCTTT. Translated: CASSLSRNTEAFF.

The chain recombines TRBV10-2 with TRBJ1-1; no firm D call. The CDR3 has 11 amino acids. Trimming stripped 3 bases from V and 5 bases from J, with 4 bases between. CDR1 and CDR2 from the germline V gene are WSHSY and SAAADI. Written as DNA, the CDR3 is TGCGCCAGCAGTGATAATACTGAAGCTTTCTTT. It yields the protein CASSDNTEAFF.

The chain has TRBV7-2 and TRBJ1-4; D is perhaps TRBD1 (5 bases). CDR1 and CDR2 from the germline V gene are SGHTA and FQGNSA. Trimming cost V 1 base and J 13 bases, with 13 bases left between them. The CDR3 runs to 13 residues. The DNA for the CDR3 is TGTGCCAGCAGCTTAGTTTGGGGCATGGGACTGTTTTTT. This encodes CASSLVWGMGLFF.

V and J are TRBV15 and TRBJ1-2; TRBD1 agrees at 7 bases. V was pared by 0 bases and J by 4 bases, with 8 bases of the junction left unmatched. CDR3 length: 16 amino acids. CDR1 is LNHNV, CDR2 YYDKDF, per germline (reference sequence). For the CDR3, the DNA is TGTGCCACCAGCAGAGATCGGGACAGCTCGCCCTATGGCTACACCTTC. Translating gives CATSRDRDSSPYGYTF.

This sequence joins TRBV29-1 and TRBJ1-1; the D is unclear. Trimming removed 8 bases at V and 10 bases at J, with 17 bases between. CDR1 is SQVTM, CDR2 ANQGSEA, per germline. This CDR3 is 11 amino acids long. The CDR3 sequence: CSLLGSGGAFF. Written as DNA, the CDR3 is TGCAGCCTCCTAGGTTCCGGAGGAGCTTTCTTT.

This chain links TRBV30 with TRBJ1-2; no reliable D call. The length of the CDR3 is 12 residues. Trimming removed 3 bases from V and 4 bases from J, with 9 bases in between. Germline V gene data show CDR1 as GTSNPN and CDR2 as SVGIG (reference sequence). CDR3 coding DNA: TGTGCCTGGAGCGAGAACAGCTATGGCTACACCTTC. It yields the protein CAWSENSYGYTF. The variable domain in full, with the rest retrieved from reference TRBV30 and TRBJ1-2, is SQTIHQWPATLVQPVGSPLSLECTVEGTSNPNLYWYRQAAGRGLQLLFYSVGIGQISSEVPQNLSASRPQDRQFILSSKKLLLSDSGFYLCAWSENSYGYTFGSGTRLTVV.

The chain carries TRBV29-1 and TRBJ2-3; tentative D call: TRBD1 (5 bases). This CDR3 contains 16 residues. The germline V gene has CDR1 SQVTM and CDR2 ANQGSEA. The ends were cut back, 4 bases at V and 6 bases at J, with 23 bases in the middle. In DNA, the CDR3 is TGCAGCGTTGTTAGCTTTGGCAGGGAAGTGGCTGATACGCAGTATTTT. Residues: CSVVSFGREVADTQYF.

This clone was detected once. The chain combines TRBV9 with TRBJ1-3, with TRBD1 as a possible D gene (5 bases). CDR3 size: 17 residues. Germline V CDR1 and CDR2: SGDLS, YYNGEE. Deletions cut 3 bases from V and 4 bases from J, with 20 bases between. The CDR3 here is CASSEGTRALLGNTIYF. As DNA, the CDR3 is TGTGCCAGCAGCGAAGGGACCAGGGCGCTTCTCGGAAACACCATATATTTT. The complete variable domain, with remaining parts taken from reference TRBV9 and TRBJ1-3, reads DSGVTQTPKHLITATGQRVTLRCSPRSGDLSVYWYQQSLDQGLQFLIQYYNGEERAKGNILERFSAQQFPDLHSELNLSSLELGDSALYFCASSEGTRALLGNTIYFGEGSWLTVV.

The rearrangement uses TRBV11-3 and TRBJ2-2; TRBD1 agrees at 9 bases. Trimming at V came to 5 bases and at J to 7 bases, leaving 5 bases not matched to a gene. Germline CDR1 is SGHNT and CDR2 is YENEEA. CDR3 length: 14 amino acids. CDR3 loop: CASSRTGVGGELFF. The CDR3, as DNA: TGTGCCAGCAGCCGGACAGGGGTTGGCGGGGAGCTGTTTTTT.

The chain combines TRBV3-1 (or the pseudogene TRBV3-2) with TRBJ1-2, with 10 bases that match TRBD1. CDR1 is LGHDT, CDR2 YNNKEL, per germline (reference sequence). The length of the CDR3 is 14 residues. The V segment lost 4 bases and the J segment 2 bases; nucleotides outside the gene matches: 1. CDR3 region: CASSRDRGNYGYTF. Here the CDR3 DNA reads TGTGCCAGCAGCCGGGACAGGGGAAACTATGGCTACACCTTC.